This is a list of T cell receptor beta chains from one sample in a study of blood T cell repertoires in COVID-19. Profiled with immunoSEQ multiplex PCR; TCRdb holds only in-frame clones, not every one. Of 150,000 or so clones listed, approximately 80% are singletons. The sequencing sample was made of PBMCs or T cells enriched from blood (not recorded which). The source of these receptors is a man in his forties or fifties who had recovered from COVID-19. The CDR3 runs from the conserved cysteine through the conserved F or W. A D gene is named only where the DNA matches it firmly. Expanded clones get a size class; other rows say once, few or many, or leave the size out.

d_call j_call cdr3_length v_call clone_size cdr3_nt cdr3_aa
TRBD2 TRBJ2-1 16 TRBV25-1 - TGTGCCAGCAGTGTAGGCGGGACTAGCGGGGGCAATGAGCAGTTCTTC CASSVGGTSGGNEQFF
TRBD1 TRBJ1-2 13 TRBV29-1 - TGCAGCGTTGTCGGGACAGGGAGGTATGGCTACACCTTC CSVVGTGRYGYTF
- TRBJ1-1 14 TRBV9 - TGTGCCAGCAGCGTAACACAGAGGAACACTGAAGCTTTCTTT CASSVTQRNTEAFF
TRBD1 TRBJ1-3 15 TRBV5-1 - TGCGCCAGCAGAACGACAGGGGCGGGAGGAAACACCATATATTTT CASRTTGAGGNTIYF
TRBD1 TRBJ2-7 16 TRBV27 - TGTGCCAGCAGTTGGTCCGCTTCCGGGACAGCCTACGAGCAGTACTTC CASSWSASGTAYEQYF
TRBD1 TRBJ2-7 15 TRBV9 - TGTGCCAGCAGCGCCAGAGACAGGGCATCCTACGAGCAGTACTTC CASSARDRASYEQYF
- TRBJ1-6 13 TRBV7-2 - TGTGCCAGCAGCTTTTCCGGGAATTCACCCCTCCACTTT CASSFSGNSPLHF
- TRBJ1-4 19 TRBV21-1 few TGTGCCAGCAGCAAAGTTCTTCCGGGACAGGGGACGAGGGTTGAAAAACTGTTTTTT CASSKVLPGQGTRVEKLFF
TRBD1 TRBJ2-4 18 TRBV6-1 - TGTGCCAGCAGTGAATTGACAGGGGGCAGTTTAGCCAAAAACATTCAGTACTTC CASSELTGGSLAKNIQYF
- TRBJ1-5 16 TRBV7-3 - TGTGCCAGCAGCTTCCGGAGAAGGGGAAGCAATCAGCCCCAGCATTTT CASSFRRRGSNQPQHF
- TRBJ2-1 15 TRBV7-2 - TGTGCCAGCAGCGCGCGGGTTAGCTCCTACAATGAGCAGTTCTTC CASSARVSSYNEQFF
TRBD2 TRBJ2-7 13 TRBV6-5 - TGTGCCAGCAGTTACTCGAGCGGGAACGAGCAGTACTTC CASSYSSGNEQYF
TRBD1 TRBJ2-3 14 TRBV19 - TGTGCCAGTTCTAATGACAGGGGCCCTGATACGCAGTATTTT CASSNDRGPDTQYF
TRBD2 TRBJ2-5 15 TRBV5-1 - TGCGCCAGCAGCGAAGGGACTAGCGGGGGGGAGACCCAGTACTTC CASSEGTSGGETQYF
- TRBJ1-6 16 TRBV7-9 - TGTGCCAGCAGCGAAGGAGGTTCGGCATCCCCGGAGCCCCTCCACTTT CASSEGGSASPEPLHF
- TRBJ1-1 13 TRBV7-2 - TGTGCCAGCAGCTTGGAGGGAGACGCTGAAGCTTTCTTT CASSLEGDAEAFF
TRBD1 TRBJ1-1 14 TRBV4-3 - TGCGCCAGCAGCCAAGCAGACAGGGAAACTGAAGCTTTCTTT CASSQADRETEAFF
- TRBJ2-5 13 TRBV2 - TGTGCCATGTTAGACGGAGCGATGAAGACCCAGTACTTC CAMLDGAMKTQYF
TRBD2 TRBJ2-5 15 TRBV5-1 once TGCGCCAGCAGCCCCGGGCCCTCGGGGGGAGAGACCCAGTACTTC CASSPGPSGGETQYF
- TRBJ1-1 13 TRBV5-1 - TGCGCCAGCAGAGTGGGAGGGGAGACTGAAGCTTTCTTT CASRVGGETEAFF
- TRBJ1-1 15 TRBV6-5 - TGTGCCAGCAATTTACTCAGGGGCGTGAACACTGAAGCTTTCTTT CASNLLRGVNTEAFF
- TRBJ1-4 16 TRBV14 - TGTGCCAGCAGCCAAGAAGCAGGGTGGTCTAATGAAAAACTGTTTTTT CASSQEAGWSNEKLFF
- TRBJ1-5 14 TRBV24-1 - TGTGCCACCAGTGACCTGGGGCGTCGTCAGCCCCAGCATTTT CATSDLGRRQPQHF
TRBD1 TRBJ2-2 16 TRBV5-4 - TGTGCCAGCAGCTTTCGGGACAGTTTGAACACCGGGGAGCTGTTTTTT CASSFRDSLNTGELFF
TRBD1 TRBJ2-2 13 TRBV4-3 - TGCGCCAGCAGCCAAAGGGGGCCCGGGGAGCTGTTTTTT CASSQRGPGELFF
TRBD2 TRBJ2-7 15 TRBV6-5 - TGTGCCAGCAGTTACTCGACTAGCGGGGAACGGGAGCAGTACTTC CASSYSTSGEREQYF
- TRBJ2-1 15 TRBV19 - TGTGCCAGTAGTACCTTGGGGGGGGCCAACAATGAGCAGTTCTTC CASSTLGGANNEQFF
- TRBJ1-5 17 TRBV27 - TGTGCCAGCAGTTTATATCCCCCGGGGGGGAGCAATCAGCCCCAGCATTTT CASSLYPPGGSNQPQHF
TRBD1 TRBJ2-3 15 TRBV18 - TGTGCCAGCTCACCGAGGACAGGAGGCACAGATACGCAGTATTTT CASSPRTGGTDTQYF
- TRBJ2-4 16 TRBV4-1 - TGCGCCAGCAGCCAAGGGAGTGATTTAGCCAAAAACATTCAGTACTTC CASSQGSDLAKNIQYF
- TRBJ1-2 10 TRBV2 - TGTGCCAGCGGGGGCTTTGGCTACACCTTC CASGGFGYTF
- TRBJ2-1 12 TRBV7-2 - TGTGCCAGCAGCTTAGGGCGGTTTACGCAGTTCTTC CASSLGRFTQFF
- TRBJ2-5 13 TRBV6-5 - TGTGCCAGCAGTCCAGGGTTTAGAGAGACCCAGTACTTC CASSPGFRETQYF
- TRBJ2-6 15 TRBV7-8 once TGTGCCAGCAGCTTAGGAGGCTCTGGGGCCAACGTCCTGACTTTC CASSLGGSGANVLTF
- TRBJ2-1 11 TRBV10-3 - TGTGCCATCAGTAGCTCCCATGAGCAGTTCTTC CAISSSHEQFF